This T cell receptor beta chain was documented in a study of early T cells in non-severe SARS-CoV-2 infection. This clonotype was detected many times. Unmatched junction bases numbered 8, after V lost 2 bases and J lost 4 bases. The CDR3 has 18 residues. Germline V gives CDR1 MDHEN, CDR2 SYDVKM. In the library, individual cDNA molecules carried attached unique molecular identifiers. Each CDR3 protein gets one entry after TCRdb re-called the 5' RACE reads with MiXCR. The sample has under 70,000 distinct CDR3 sequences; 5.5% to 7% are singletons. The chain employs TRBV28 and TRBJ2-5, with TRBD2 matching over 15 bases. The specimen comprised whole blood, sampled at baseline. The clonotype comes from an adult who was a healthcare worker with PCR-confirmed SARS-CoV-2 infection or an uninfected control (not recorded which). The CDR3 loop reads CASSLPHGLAGGGETQYF. CDR3 coding DNA: TGTGCCAGCAGTTTACCCCACGGACTAGCGGGAGGGGGAGAGACCCAGTACTTC.